One T cell receptor (beta chain) is described in this entry. Its antigen is not identified. With two-round multiplex PCR, TCR beta CDR3 sequences were amplified from genomic DNA. Amplification in first-round PCR relied on primers specific to each TRBV and TRBJ gene. TCRdb itself ran the multiplex PCR reads through MiXCR, one entry per CDR3 protein. The data show 20,000 to 25,000 distinct CDR3 sequences, about 36% seen once. The data stem from a study of prognosis after radiotherapy for stage I lung cancer. Study outcomes and limitations: With medians of around 10,000 versus 6,900, unique TCR clone counts fell after stereotactic body radiation therapy.

The V gene's germline CDR1 is SGHKS and CDR2 YYEKEE (reference sequence). The CDR3 spans 13 residues. With V trimmed by 5 bases and J by 7 bases, 7 bases remained unmatched. The sequenced sample was PBMCs, obtained before or after stereotactic body radiation therapy (not recorded which). This TCR came from a donor at least 50 years old with non-small cell lung cancer. This rearrangement joins TRBV5-5 to TRBJ2-7, with 9 bases that match TRBD1. CDR3 residues: CASRQQGAGEQYF. The CDR3 DNA sequence: TGTGCCAGCAGACAACAGGGGGCTGGGGAGCAGTACTTC.